What follows describes a single T cell receptor (beta chain). The record originates from a study of blood T cell repertoires in COVID-19. Whole-study context: COVID-19 samples collected from the United States, Italy and Spain covered acute and convalescent phases. T cells, B-cell-depleted T cells, or PBMCs supplied cDNA or gDNA.

V dropped 1 base and J dropped 1 base, with 8 bases sitting between them. The CDR3 is made up of 15 amino acids. The germline gives CDR1 KGHSH, CDR2 LQKENI. Study processing details: Amplifying reference gene primers gave estimates of nucleated cell counts. This table comes from immunoSEQ multiplex PCR, and its TCRdb copy is limited to in-frame clones, with some not included. V and J calls and clone size are given by that table; D and trimming were obtained from the DNA. This table holds under 130,000 clones, approximately 79% found once. The material sequenced was peripheral blood. The gene calls are TRBV18 and TRBJ1-5; TRBD1 might be the D (6 bases). The clonotype was recovered from a man between 65 and 85 years old with active or convalescent COVID-19. The CDR3 loop is CASSPRGLSNQPQHF. CDR3 DNA sequence: TGTGCCAGCTCACCACGGGGGCTGAGCAATCAGCCCCAGCATTTT.